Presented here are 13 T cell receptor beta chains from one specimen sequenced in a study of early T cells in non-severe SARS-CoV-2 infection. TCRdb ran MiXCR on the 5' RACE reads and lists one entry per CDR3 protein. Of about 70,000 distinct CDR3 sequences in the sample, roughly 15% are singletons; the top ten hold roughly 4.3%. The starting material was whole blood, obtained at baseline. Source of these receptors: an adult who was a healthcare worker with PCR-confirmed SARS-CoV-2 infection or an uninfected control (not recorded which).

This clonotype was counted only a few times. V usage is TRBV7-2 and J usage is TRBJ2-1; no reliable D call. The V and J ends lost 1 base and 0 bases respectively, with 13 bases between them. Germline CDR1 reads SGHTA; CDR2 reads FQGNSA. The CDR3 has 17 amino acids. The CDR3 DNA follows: TGTGCCAGCAGCTTAGTCCCCGGCCCCAGCTCCTACAATGAGCAGTTCTTC. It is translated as CASSLVPGPSSYNEQFF.

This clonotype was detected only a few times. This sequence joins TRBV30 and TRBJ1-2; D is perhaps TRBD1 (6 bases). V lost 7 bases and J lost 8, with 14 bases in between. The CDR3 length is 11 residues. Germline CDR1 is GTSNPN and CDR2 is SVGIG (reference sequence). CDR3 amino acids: CALNRVYGYTF. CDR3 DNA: TGTGCCTTAAACAGGGTATACGGCTACACCTTC.

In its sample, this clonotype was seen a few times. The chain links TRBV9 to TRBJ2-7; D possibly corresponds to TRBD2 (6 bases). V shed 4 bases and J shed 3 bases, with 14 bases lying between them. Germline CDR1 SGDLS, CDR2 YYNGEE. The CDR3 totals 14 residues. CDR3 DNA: TGTGCCAGCAGCCCCAGGGACTTCGGCTACGAGCAGTACTTC. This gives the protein CASSPRDFGYEQYF.

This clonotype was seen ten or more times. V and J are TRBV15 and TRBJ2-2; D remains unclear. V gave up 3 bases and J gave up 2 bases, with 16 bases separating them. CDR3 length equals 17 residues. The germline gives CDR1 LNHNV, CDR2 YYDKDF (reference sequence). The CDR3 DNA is TGTGCCACCAGCAGGGATTTCACAACGGACAACACCGGGGAGCTGTTTTTT. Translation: CATSRDFTTDNTGELFF.

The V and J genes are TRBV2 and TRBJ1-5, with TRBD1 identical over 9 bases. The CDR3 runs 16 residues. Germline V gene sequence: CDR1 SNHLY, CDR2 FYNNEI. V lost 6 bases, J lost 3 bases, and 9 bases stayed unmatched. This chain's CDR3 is CASRGGTGNDNQPQHF. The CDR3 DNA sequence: TGTGCCAGCAGGGGGGGGACAGGGAATGACAATCAGCCCCAGCATTTT.

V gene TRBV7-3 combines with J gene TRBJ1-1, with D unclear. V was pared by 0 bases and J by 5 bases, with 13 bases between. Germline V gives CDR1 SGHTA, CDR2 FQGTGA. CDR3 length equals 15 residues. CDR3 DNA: TGTGCCAGCAGCTTAACACGGACTCTAGGGACTGAAGCTTTCTTT. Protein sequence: CASSLTRTLGTEAFF.

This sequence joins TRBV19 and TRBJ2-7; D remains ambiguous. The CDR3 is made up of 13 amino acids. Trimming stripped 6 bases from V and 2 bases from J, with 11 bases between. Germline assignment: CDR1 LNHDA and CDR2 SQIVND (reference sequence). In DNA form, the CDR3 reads TGTGCCAGTAGCGCAGCCTTACCCTACGAGCAGTACTTC. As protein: CASSAALPYEQYF. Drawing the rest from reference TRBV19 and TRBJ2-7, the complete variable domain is DGGITQSPKYLFRKEGQNVTLSCEQNLNHDAMYWYRQDPGQGLRLIYYSQIVNDFQKGDIAEGYSVSREKKESFPLTVTSAQKNPTAFYLCASSAALPYEQYFGPGTRLTVT.

The CDR3 bases are TGTGCCAGCCGGGACTACCGGAACTACGAGCAGTACTTC. Its translation: CASRDYRNYEQYF. The genes are TRBV27 and TRBJ2-7; 7 bases are shared with TRBD2. Germline CDR1 is MNHEY and CDR2 is SMNVEV (reference sequence). Trimming removed 8 bases from V and 3 bases from J; junction bases left unmatched: 7. The CDR3 totals 13 residues.

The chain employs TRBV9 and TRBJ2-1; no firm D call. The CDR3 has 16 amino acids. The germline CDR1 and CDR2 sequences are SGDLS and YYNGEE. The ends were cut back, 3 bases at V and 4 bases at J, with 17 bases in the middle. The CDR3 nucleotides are TGTGCCAGCAGCGCCAGACCAGAGTTAGAGTACAATGAGCAGTTCTTC. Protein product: CASSARPELEYNEQFF.

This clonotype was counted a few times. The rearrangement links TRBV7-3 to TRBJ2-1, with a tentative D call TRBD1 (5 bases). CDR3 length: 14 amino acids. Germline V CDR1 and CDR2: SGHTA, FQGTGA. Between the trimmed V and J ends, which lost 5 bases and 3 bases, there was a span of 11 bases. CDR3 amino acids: CASSPMDNYNEQFF. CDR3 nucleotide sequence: TGTGCCAGCAGCCCTATGGACAACTACAATGAGCAGTTCTTC. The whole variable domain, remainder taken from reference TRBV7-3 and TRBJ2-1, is GAGVSQTPSNKVTEKGKYVELRCDPISGHTALYWYRQSLGQGPEFLIYFQGTGAADDSGLPNDRFFAVRPEGSVSTLKIQRTERGDSAVYLCASSPMDNYNEQFFGPGTRLTVL.

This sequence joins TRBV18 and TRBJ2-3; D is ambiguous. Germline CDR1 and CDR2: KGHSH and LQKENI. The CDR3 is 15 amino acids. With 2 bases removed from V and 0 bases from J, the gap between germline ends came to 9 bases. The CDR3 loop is CASSPALISTDTQYF. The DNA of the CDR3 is TGTGCCAGCTCACCAGCGCTCATAAGCACAGATACGCAGTATTTT.

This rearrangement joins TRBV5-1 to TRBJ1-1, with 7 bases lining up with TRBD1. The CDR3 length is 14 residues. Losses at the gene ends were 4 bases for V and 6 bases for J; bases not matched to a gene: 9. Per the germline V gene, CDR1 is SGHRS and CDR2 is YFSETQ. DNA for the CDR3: TGCGCCAGCAGCCCTATACAGGGGAGCCCTGAAGCTTTCTTT. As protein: CASSPIQGSPEAFF.

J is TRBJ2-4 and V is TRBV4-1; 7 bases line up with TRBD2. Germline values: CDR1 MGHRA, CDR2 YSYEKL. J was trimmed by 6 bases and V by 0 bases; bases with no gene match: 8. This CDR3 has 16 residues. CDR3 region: CASSQEDTGGVNIQYF. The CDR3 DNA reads TGCGCCAGCAGCCAAGAAGATACGGGAGGAGTAAACATTCAGTACTTC.